This entry is about one TCR beta chain. Libraries were prepared by immunoSEQ multiplex PCR; TCRdb keeps only in-frame clonotypes and omits some of them. The repertoire holds almost 85,000 clones, with roughly 89% as singletons. The data derive from a study of OX40 agonist ivuxolimab in advanced cancers. Source: CD4+ or CD8+ T cells sorted from blood, taken in a trial of the OX40 agonist ivuxolimab. This receptor was identified in an adult with an advanced solid tumor such as melanoma, head and neck, liver or kidney cancer.

In nucleotides, the CDR3 is TGCAGCGTTGCTGACCTCCTTCAGGGGGCGCGGAGTCTCTATGGCTACACCTTC. Translating gives CSVADLLQGARSLYGYTF. The chain couples TRBV29-1 to TRBJ1-2, with TRBD1 matching over 8 bases. CDR3 length: 18 amino acids. Germline V lookup: CDR1 SQVTM, CDR2 ANQGSEA. The junction had 20 bases not matched to a gene; V was cut back by 4 bases and J by 4 bases.